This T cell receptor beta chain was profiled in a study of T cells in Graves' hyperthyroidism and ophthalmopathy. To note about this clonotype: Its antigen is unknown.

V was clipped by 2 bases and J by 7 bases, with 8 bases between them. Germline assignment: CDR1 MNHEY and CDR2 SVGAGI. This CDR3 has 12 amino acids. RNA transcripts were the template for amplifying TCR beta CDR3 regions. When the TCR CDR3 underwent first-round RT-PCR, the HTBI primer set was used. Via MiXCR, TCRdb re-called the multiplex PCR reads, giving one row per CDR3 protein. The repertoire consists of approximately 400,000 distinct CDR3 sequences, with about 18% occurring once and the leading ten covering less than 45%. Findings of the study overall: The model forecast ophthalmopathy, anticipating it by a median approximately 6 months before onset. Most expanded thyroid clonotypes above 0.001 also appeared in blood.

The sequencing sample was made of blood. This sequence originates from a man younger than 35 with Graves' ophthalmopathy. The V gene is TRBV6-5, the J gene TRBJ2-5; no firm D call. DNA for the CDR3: TGTGCCAGCAGTTACGACCGGTCGACCCAGTACTTC. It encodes CASSYDRSTQYF.